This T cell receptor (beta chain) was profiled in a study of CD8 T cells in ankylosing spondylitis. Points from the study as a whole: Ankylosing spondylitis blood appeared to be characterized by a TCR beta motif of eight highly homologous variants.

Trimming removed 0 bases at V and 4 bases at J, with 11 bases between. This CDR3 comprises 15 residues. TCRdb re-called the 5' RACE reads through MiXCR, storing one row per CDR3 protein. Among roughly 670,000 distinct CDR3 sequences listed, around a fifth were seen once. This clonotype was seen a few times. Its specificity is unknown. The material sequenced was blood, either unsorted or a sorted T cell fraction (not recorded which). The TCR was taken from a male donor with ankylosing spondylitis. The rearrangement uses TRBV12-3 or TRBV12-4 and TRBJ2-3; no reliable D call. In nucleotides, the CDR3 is TGTGCCAGCAGTTTAGCCCCAGCGAGTCCAGATACGCAGTATTTT. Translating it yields CASSLAPASPDTQYF.